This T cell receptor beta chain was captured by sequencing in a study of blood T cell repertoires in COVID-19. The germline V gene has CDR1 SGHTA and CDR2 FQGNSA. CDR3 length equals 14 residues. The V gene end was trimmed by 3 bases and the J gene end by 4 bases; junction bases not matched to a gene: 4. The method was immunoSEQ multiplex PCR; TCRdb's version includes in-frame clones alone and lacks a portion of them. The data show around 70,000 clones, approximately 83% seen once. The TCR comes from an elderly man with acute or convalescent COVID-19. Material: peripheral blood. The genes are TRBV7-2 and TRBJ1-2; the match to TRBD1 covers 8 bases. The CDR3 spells CASSLGQAIYGYTF. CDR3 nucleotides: TGTGCCAGCAGCTTGGGACAGGCCATCTATGGCTACACCTTC.